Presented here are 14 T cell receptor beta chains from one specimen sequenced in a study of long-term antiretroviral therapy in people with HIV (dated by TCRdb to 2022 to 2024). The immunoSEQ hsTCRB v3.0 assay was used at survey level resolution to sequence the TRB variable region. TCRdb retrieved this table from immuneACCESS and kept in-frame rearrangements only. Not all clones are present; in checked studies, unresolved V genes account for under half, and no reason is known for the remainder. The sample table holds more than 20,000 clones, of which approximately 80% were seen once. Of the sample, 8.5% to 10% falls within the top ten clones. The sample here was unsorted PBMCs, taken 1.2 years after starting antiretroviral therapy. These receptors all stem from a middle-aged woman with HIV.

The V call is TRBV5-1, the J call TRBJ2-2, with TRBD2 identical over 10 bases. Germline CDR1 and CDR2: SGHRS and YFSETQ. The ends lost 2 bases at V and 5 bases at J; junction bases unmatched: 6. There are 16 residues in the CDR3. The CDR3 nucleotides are TGCGCCAGCAGCTTAACTAGCGGGATAAAAACCGGGGAGCTGTTTTTT. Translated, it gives CASSLTSGIKTGELFF.

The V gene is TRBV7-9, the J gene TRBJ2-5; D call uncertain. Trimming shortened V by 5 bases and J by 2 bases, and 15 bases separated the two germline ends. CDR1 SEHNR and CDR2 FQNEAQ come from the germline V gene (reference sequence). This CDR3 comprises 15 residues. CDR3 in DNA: TGTGCCAGCAGCATACTACGTGCTTTTCAAGAGACCCAGTACTTC. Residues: CASSILRAFQETQYF. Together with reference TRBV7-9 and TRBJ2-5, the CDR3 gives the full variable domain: DTGVSQNPRHKITKRGQNVTFRCDPISEHNRLYWYRQTLGQGPEFLTYFQNEAQLEKSRLLSDRFSAERPKGSFSTLEIQRTEQGDSAMYLCASSILRAFQETQYFGPGTRLLVL.

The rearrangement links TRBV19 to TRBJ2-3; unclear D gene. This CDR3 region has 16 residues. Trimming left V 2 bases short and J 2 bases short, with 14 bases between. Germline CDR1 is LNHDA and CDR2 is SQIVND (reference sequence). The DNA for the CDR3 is TGTGCCAGTAGTATATCCGAGACACTCAACACAGATACGCAGTATTTT. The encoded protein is CASSISETLNTDTQYF.

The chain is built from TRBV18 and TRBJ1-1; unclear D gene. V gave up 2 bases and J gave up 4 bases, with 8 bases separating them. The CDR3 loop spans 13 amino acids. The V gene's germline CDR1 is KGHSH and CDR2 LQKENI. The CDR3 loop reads CASSPGEGTEAFF. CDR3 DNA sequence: TGTGCCAGCTCACCAGGAGAAGGCACTGAAGCTTTCTTT.

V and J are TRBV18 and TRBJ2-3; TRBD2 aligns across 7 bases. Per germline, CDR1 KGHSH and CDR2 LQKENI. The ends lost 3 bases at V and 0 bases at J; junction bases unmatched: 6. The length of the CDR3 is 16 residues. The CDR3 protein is CASSPFDSGSTDTQYF. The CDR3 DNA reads TGTGCCAGCTCACCCTTTGATAGCGGGAGCACAGATACGCAGTATTTT.

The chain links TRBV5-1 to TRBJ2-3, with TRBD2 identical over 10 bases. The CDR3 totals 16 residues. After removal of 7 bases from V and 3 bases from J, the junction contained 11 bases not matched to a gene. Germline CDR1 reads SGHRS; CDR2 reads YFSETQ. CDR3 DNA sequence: TGCGCCAGCTCTCGGATGCTAGCGGGAGATACAGATACGCAGTATTTT. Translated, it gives CASSRMLAGDTDTQYF.

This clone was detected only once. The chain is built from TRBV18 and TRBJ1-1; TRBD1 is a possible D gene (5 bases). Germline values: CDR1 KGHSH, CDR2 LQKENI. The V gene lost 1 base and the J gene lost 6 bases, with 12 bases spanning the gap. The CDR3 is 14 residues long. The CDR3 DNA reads TGTGCCAGCTCACCACAGGGGCCGGAGGCTGAAGCTTTCTTT. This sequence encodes CASSPQGPEAEAFF.

Here the CDR3 reads CASSLGGSYNEQFF. The DNA for the CDR3 is TGTGCCAGCAGTTTAGGCGGGTCCTACAATGAGCAGTTCTTC. The chain links TRBV27 to TRBJ2-1; possibly TRBD2 for D (5 bases). CDR3 length equals 14 residues. CDR1 and CDR2 (germline): MNHEY, SMNVEV (reference sequence). V was shortened by 2 bases and J by 1 base, with 6 bases between the two germline ends.

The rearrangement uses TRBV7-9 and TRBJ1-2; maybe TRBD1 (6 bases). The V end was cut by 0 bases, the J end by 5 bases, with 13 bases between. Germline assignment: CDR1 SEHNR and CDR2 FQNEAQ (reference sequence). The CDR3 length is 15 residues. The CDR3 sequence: CASSLAGGLEYGYTF. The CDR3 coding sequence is TGTGCCAGCAGCTTAGCGGGGGGGCTTGAGTATGGCTACACCTTC.

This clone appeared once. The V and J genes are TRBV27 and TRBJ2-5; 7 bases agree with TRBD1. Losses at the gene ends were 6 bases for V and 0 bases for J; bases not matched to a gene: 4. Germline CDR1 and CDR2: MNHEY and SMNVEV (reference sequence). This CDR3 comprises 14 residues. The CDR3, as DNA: TGTGCCAGCAGCCAGGACAGGTACCAAGAGACCCAGTACTTC. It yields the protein CASSQDRYQETQYF.

CDR3 sequence: CASSPLSYEQYF. CDR3 sequence (DNA): TGTGCCAGCAGTCCCCTGAGCTACGAGCAGTACTTC. The chain couples TRBV7-8 to TRBJ2-7; D unresolved. Trimming cost V 6 bases and J 3 bases, with 9 bases left between them. The germline CDR1 and CDR2 sequences are SGHVS and FQNEAQ. The CDR3 is 12 amino acids.

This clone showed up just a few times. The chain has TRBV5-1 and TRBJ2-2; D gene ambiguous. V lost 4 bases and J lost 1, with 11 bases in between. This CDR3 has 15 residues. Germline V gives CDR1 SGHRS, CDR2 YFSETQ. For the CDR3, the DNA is TGCGCCAGCAGCCCAGGATCGCAGAACACCGGGGAGCTGTTTTTT. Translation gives CASSPGSQNTGELFF.

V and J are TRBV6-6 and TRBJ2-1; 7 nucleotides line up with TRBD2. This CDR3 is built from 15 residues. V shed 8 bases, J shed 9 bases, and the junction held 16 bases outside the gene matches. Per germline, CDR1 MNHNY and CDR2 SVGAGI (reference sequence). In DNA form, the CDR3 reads TGTGCCAGCGAAAGCGGGATAAGACGAAGTGGTGAGCAGTTCTTC. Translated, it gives CASESGIRRSGEQFF.

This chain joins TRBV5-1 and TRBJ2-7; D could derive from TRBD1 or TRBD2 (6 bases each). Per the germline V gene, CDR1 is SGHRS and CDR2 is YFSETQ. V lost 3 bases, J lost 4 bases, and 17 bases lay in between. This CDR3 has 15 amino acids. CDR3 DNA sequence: TGCGCCAGCAGCTACTTACAGGGACTCAATTACGAGCAGTACTTC. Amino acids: CASSYLQGLNYEQYF.